These 27 T cell receptor beta chains originate from one sample sequenced in a study of identical twins. One entry per CDR3 protein results from TCRdb running MiXCR on the 5' RACE reads. The table lists just over 450,000 distinct CDR3 sequences, approximately 15% of them singletons, with roughly 0.56% in the top ten. These records were also assigned to another study, of yellow fever vaccine responses in identical twins.

The sample taken for sequencing was CD4+ T cells sorted from blood. The source of these receptors is a woman younger than 35 in good health.

The chain is built from TRBV4-3 and TRBJ1-5; no clear D gene. Germline values: CDR1 LGHNA, CDR2 YSLEER. The CDR3 loop spans 15 amino acids. Trimming stripped 0 bases from V and 0 bases from J, with 6 bases between. CDR3 in amino acids: CASSQERLSNQPQHF. Here the CDR3 DNA reads TGCGCCAGCAGCCAAGAACGGCTTAGCAATCAGCCCCAGCATTTT.

This clonotype showed up just once. A read error may produce the germline difference seen at one junction end. The rearrangement joins TRBV20-1 to TRBJ2-2; TRBD2 might be the D (6 bases). The CDR3 runs 16 residues. Germline V gene lookup returns CDR1 DFQATT and CDR2 SNEGSKA (reference sequence). The CDR3 nucleotides are TGCAGTGCCAAAAGCCCCGGGAGCACGAACACCGGGGAGCTGTCTTTT. Encoded protein: CSAKSPGSTNTGELSF.

The chain joins TRBV19 to TRBJ1-1; D gene uncertain. Trimming took 3 bases from V and 4 from J, leaving 9 bases between them. The CDR3 has 13 amino acids. CDR1 is LNHDA and CDR2 is SQIVND in the germline V gene (reference sequence). This CDR3 reads CASSIKWGTEAFF. In DNA form, the CDR3 reads TGTGCCAGTAGTATTAAGTGGGGCACTGAAGCTTTCTTT.

There are a few counts of this clonotype. The CDR3 loop reads CASSGDRKSYEQYF. CDR3 coding DNA: TGTGCCAGCAGCGGTGACAGGAAATCCTACGAGCAGTACTTC. This chain links TRBV7-9 with TRBJ2-7, with D perhaps TRBD1 (6 bases). V was cut by 5 bases and J by 1 base, with 12 bases left in between. CDR3 length: 14 amino acids. CDR1 SEHNR and CDR2 FQNEAQ come from the germline V gene (reference sequence).

The chain couples TRBV11-2 to TRBJ1-1; a weak D match, TRBD1 (5 bases). Germline lookup yields CDR1 SGHAT and CDR2 FQNNGV. The V and J ends lost 3 bases and 5 bases respectively, with 13 bases between them. The CDR3 has 14 residues. The CDR3 loop is CASSLERRGTEAFF. For the CDR3, the DNA is TGTGCCAGCAGCTTGGAAAGACGGGGGACTGAAGCTTTCTTT.

A few counts support this clonotype. The chain couples TRBV20-1 to TRBJ2-3; possibly TRBD1 or TRBD2 for D (5 bases each). The length of the CDR3 is 15 residues. CDR1 and CDR2 from the germline V gene are DFQATT and SNEGSKA (reference sequence). Trimming left V 0 bases short and J 0 bases short, with 10 bases between. In DNA form, the CDR3 reads TGCAGTGCTAGAGAAGGGACCCATAGCACAGATACGCAGTATTTT. It yields the protein CSAREGTHSTDTQYF.

The chain combines TRBV3-1 with TRBJ2-1; D perhaps matches TRBD1 (5 bases). The CDR3 is made up of 16 amino acids. Trimming took off 2 bases at V and 2 bases at J, with 13 bases between the two ends. Germline V gives CDR1 LGHDT, CDR2 YNNKEL (reference sequence). CDR3 nucleotides: TGTGCCAGCAGCCAATTCCCCCCAGGGACCTACAATGAGCAGTTCTTC. Residues: CASSQFPPGTYNEQFF.

This clonotype was counted between two and nine times. The chain joins TRBV14 to TRBJ2-7; TRBD2 matches 11 bases. The germline V gene encodes CDR1 SGHDN and CDR2 FVKESK. This CDR3 region has 16 residues. V was clipped by 4 bases and J by 2 bases; unmatched bases: 7. The CDR3 here is CASSRDPLAGAYEQYF. CDR3 bases: TGTGCCAGCAGCCGCGACCCACTAGCGGGAGCCTACGAGCAGTACTTC.

This clonotype was observed a handful of times. V is TRBV12-3 or TRBV12-4 and J is TRBJ2-2; TRBD2 agrees at 7 bases. The V and J ends lost 6 bases and 2 bases, in that order; junction bases with no gene match: 6. The length of the CDR3 is 15 residues. The CDR3 loop reads CASSEGGTNTGELFF. DNA of the CDR3: TGTGCCAGCAGCGAGGGAGGGACTAACACCGGGGAGCTGTTTTTT.

V is TRBV11-2 and J is TRBJ2-1; maybe TRBD2 (6 bases). Deletions cut 7 bases from V and 6 bases from J, with 25 bases between. The CDR3 length is 17 residues. Per germline, CDR1 SGHAT and CDR2 FQNNGV. The CDR3 region has the DNA TGTGCCAGCATAGGAGAGGGCGTCGGGGGAGGACGCAATGAGCAGTTCTTC. Its translation is CASIGEGVGGGRNEQFF.

This clonotype was seen more than once but under ten times. V and J are TRBV6-1 and TRBJ2-1, with 8 bases identical to TRBD1. V gave up 6 bases and J gave up 5 bases; unmatched junction bases: 6. This CDR3 has 14 amino acids. CDR1 is MNHNS and CDR2 is SASEGT in the germline V gene. DNA for the CDR3: TGTGCCAGCAGACAGGACAGGGTGAACAATGAGCAGTTCTTC. It is translated as CASRQDRVNNEQFF.

The chain links TRBV20-1 to TRBJ2-1; tentatively, D is TRBD2 (5 bases). Germline V gene lookup returns CDR1 DFQATT and CDR2 SNEGSKA (reference sequence). V was pared by 6 bases and J by 4 bases, with 16 bases between. This CDR3 has 14 residues. Here the CDR3 reads CSAPWRPRYNEQFF. The CDR3 region has the DNA TGCAGTGCCCCATGGAGGCCCCGGTACAATGAGCAGTTCTTC.

This chain uses TRBV2 with TRBJ2-2; TRBD1 aligns across 7 bases. J lost 5 bases, V lost 7 bases, and 10 bases had no gene match. CDR1 is SNHLY, CDR2 FYNNEI, per germline. CDR3 length: 15 residues. The chain's CDR3 is CASTLTGQVTGELFF. The CDR3 DNA reads TGTGCCAGCACCCTGACAGGGCAAGTTACCGGGGAGCTGTTTTTT. Full variable domain (rest looked up from reference TRBV2 and TRBJ2-2): EPEVTQTPSHQVTQMGQEVILRCVPISNHLYFYWYRQILGQKVEFLVSFYNNEISEKSEIFDDQFSVERPDGSNFTLKIRSTKLEDSAMYFCASTLTGQVTGELFFGEGSRLTVL.

The chain has TRBV2 and TRBJ2-2; TRBD2 matches at 8 bases. Trimming cost V 10 bases and J 6 bases; bases outside gene matches: 10. The CDR3 has 14 residues. The V gene's germline CDR1 is SNHLY and CDR2 FYNNEI. The CDR3 here is CATQRENVAGELFF. The CDR3 nucleotides read TGTGCCACGCAGCGGGAGAATGTCGCCGGGGAGCTGTTTTTT. Complete variable domain (other parts from reference TRBV2 and TRBJ2-2): EPEVTQTPSHQVTQMGQEVILRCVPISNHLYFYWYRQILGQKVEFLVSFYNNEISEKSEIFDDQFSVERPDGSNFTLKIRSTKLEDSAMYFCATQRENVAGELFFGEGSRLTVL.

This clonotype appeared a single time. This sequence joins TRBV5-1 and TRBJ2-5, with D possibly being TRBD1 (7 bases). This CDR3 comprises 14 residues. Germline V gene data show CDR1 as SGHRS and CDR2 as YFSETQ. V was clipped by 1 base and J by 5 bases, with 12 bases between them. The CDR3 loop is CASSLFRGEETQYF. In nucleotides, the CDR3 is TGCGCCAGCAGCTTGTTCAGGGGGGAGGAGACCCAGTACTTC.

The table lists this clonotype with a few counts. The chain links TRBV9 to TRBJ2-2; 10 bases match TRBD1. Germline V CDR1 and CDR2: SGDLS, YYNGEE. Trimming cost V 4 bases and J 3 bases; bases outside gene matches: 9. There are 17 residues in the CDR3. For the CDR3, the DNA is TGTGCCAGCAGCTACCCTAAGACAGGGGGCTACACCGGGGAGCTGTTTTTT. Residues: CASSYPKTGGYTGELFF.

The chain carries TRBV6-2 or TRBV6-3 and TRBJ2-7; D remains unclear. The length of the CDR3 is 14 residues. Germline lookup yields CDR1 MNHEY and CDR2 SVGEGT. Trimming removed 6 bases from V and 7 bases from J, with 19 bases in between. The CDR3: CASSSPDLFVEQYF. The CDR3 coding sequence is TGTGCCAGCAGCTCACCCGACCTGTTCGTTGAGCAGTACTTC.

J is TRBJ2-7 and V is TRBV11-2; 7 positions agree with TRBD1. CDR3 length: 15 residues. V lost 8 bases and J lost 4; bases outside the gene matches: 14. Germline V gene sequence: CDR1 SGHAT, CDR2 FQNNGV. Here the CDR3 reads CASAPDRVGVYEQYF. The CDR3 DNA is TGTGCCAGCGCACCCGACAGGGTAGGAGTTTACGAGCAGTACTTC. Drawing the rest from reference TRBV11-2 and TRBJ2-7, the complete variable domain is EAGVAQSPRYKIIEKRQSVAFWCNPISGHATLYWYQQILGQGPKLLIQFQNNGVVDDSQLPKDRFSAERLKGVDSTLKIQPAKLEDSAVYLCASAPDRVGVYEQYFGPGTRLTVT.

The V and J genes are TRBV6-5 and TRBJ2-7, with TRBD1 identical over 8 bases. Germline assignment: CDR1 MNHEY and CDR2 SVGAGI. The CDR3 contains 16 residues. The ends lost 3 bases at V and 1 base at J; junction bases unmatched: 8. CDR3 loop: CASSYSGTGDSYEQYF. Here the CDR3 DNA reads TGTGCCAGCAGTTATTCCGGGACAGGCGATTCCTACGAGCAGTACTTC.

The chain uses TRBV12-3 or TRBV12-4 and TRBJ2-2; TRBD2 matches at 9 bases. The CDR3 runs 16 residues. Germline trimming cut 2 bases from V and 2 bases from J; bases unmatched to any gene: 3. CDR3 DNA sequence: TGTGCCAGCAGTTTATTTAGCGGGAGAAACACCGGGGAGCTGTTTTTT. The encoded protein is CASSLFSGRNTGELFF.

This clonotype was detected only a few times. V and J are TRBV6-5 and TRBJ1-5; D is ambiguous. The germline V and J ends were trimmed by 5 bases and 3 bases, with 14 bases remaining between them. The CDR3 is 15 residues long. Germline V gene sequence: CDR1 MNHEY, CDR2 SVGAGI. CDR3 DNA: TGTGCCAGCAGTCCCTCGGGTAGTCCCAATCAGCCCCAGCATTTT. Its translation: CASSPSGSPNQPQHF.

The chain couples TRBV12-3 or TRBV12-4 to TRBJ1-1; no definite D call. The CDR3 consists of 14 residues. Trimming shortened V by 5 bases and J by 0 bases, and 10 bases separated the two germline ends. CDR3: CASSPRAVNTEAFF. The CDR3 DNA reads as TGTGCCAGCAGTCCTCGGGCCGTGAACACTGAAGCTTTCTTT.

DNA for the CDR3: TGTGCCAGCAGTTACCCGATAGCGGGATCTAGCACAGATACGCAGTATTTT. Residues: CASSYPIAGSSTDTQYF. The chain uses TRBV6-2 or TRBV6-3 and TRBJ2-3; 8 bases line up with TRBD2. This CDR3 is built from 17 residues. The ends lost 2 bases at V and 0 bases at J; junction bases unmatched: 7. Germline V lookup: CDR1 MNHEY, CDR2 SVGEGT.

This chain connects TRBV11-2 to TRBJ1-2; 9 bases are shared with TRBD1. Losses at the gene ends were 0 bases for V and 1 base for J; bases not matched to a gene: 6. The length of the CDR3 is 17 residues. CDR1 is SGHAT, CDR2 FQNNGV, per germline. Here the CDR3 reads CASSLDRDRANNYGYTF. CDR3 nucleotide sequence: TGTGCCAGCAGCTTAGACCGGGACAGGGCAAATAACTATGGCTACACCTTC.

The chain has TRBV5-1 and TRBJ2-5, with D uncertain. Trimming left V 0 bases short and J 5 bases short, with 8 bases between. CDR1 SGHRS and CDR2 YFSETQ come from the germline V gene. The CDR3 length is 13 residues. This CDR3 is CASSLVGPETQYF. The CDR3 region has the DNA TGCGCCAGCAGCTTGGTAGGGCCCGAGACCCAGTACTTC.

This clonotype came up a few times. The chain employs TRBV12-5 and TRBJ2-4; D unclear. Germline loops: CDR1 LGHNT, CDR2 FRNRAP. The germline V and J ends were trimmed by 7 bases and 0 bases, with 13 bases remaining between them. There are 15 residues in the CDR3. The CDR3 is CASAADVVAKNIQYF. The CDR3 bases are TGTGCTAGTGCCGCCGACGTGGTAGCCAAAAACATTCAGTACTTC.

This clonotype was seen ten or more times. The DNA of the CDR3 is TGCGCCAGCAGCTTAGGGGGACTGATAAACGAGCAGTTCTTC. This translates into CASSLGGLINEQFF. The chain links TRBV5-1 to TRBJ2-1; tentatively, D is TRBD1 or TRBD2 (6 bases each). V was pared by 2 bases and J by 10 bases, with 16 bases between. The V gene's germline CDR1 is SGHRS and CDR2 YFSETQ. The CDR3 is made up of 14 amino acids.